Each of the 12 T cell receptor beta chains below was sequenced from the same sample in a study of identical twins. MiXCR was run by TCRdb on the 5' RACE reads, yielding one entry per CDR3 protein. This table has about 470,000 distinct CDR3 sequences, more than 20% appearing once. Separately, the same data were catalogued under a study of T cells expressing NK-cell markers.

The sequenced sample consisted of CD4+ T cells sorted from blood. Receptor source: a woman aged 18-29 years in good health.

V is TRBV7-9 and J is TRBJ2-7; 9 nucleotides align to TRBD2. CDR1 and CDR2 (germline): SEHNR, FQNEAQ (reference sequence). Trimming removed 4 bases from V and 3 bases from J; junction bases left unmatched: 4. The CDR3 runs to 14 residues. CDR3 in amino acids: CASSSRGGVYEQYF. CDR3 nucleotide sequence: TGTGCCAGCAGCTCCCGCGGGGGGGTCTACGAGCAGTACTTC.

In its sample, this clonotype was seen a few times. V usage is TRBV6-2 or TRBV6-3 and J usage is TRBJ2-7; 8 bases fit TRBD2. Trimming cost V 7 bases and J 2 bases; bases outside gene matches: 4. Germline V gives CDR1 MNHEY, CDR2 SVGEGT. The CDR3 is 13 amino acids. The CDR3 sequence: CASTPGRAYEQYF. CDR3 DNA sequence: TGTGCCAGCACCCCCGGGAGGGCCTACGAGCAGTACTTC.

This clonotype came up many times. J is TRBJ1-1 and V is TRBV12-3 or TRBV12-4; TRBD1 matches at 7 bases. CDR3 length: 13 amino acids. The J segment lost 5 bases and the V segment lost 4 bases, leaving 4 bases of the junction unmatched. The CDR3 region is CASSSTGMTEAFF. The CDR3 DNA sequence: TGTGCCAGCAGTTCGACAGGGATGACTGAAGCTTTCTTT.

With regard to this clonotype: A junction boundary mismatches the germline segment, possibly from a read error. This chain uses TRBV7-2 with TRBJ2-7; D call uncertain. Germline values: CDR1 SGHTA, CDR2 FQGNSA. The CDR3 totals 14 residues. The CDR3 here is CASSLALLGPPSPF. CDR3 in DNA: TGTGCCAGCAGCTTAGCGCTTTTAGGGCCACCCTCACCCTTC.

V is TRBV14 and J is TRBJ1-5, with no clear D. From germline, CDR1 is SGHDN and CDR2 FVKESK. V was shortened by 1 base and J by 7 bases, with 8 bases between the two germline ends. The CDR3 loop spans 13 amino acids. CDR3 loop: CASSQVRFQPQHF. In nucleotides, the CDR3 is TGTGCCAGCAGCCAAGTTAGGTTCCAGCCCCAGCATTTT. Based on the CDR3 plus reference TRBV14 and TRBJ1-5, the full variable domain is EAGVTQFPSHSVIEKGQTVTLRCDPISGHDNLYWYRRVMGKEIKFLLHFVKESKQDESGMPNNRFLAERTGGTYSTLKVQPAELEDSGVYFCASSQVRFQPQHFGDGTRLSIL.

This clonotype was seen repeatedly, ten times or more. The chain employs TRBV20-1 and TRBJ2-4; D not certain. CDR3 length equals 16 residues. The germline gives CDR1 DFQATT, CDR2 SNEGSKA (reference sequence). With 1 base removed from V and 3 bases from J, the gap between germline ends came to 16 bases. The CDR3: CSARVAVSANKNIQYF. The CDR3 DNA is TGCAGTGCTAGAGTAGCAGTCAGCGCAAACAAAAACATTCAGTACTTC.

CDR3 bases: TGCAGTGCTAGACCCGGGACTAGCTACTACGAGCAGTACTTC. Translating gives CSARPGTSYYEQYF. The chain couples TRBV20-1 to TRBJ2-7; 9 bases align to TRBD2. The CDR3 loop spans 14 amino acids. The germline V gene encodes CDR1 DFQATT and CDR2 SNEGSKA (reference sequence). The trim removed 2 bases at V and 3 bases at J, leaving 5 bases unmatched.

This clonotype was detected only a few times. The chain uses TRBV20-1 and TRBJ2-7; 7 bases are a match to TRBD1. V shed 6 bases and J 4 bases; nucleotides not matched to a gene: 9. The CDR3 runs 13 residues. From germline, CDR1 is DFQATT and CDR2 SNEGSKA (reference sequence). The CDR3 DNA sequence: TGCAGTGCGTCACAGGGGACCACTTACGAGCAGTACTTC. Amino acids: CSASQGTTYEQYF.

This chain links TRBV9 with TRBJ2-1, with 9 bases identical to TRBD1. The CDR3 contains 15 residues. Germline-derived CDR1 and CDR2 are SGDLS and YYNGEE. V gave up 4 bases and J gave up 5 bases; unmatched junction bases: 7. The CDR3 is CASSKGTGSNNEQFF. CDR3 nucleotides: TGTGCCAGCAGCAAAGGGACAGGGTCCAACAATGAGCAGTTCTTC.

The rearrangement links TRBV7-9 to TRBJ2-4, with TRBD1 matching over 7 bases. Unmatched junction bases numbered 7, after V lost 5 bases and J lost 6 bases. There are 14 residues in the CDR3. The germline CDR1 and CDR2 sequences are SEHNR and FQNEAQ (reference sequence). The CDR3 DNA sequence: TGTGCCAGCAGCCCCCCAAACAGGGGAAACATTCAGTACTTC. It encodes CASSPPNRGNIQYF.

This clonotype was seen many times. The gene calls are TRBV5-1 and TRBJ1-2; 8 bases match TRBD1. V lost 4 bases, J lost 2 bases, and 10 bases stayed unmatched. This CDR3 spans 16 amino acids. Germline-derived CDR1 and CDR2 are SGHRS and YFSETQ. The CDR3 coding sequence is TGCGCCAGCAGCCAGGGGACAGGACCGTACAACTATGGCTACACCTTC. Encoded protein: CASSQGTGPYNYGYTF.

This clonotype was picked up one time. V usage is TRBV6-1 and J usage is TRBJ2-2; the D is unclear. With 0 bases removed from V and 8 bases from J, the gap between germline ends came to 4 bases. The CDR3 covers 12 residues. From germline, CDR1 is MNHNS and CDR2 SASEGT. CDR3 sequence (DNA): TGTGCCAGCAGTGAAGCTTGGGGGGAGCTGTTTTTT. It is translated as CASSEAWGELFF.